The T cell receptor beta chain described here comes from a study of a mutant IDH1 vaccine in newly diagnosed glioma. Study-wide background: Vaccinations were initiated 4-6 weeks following radiotherapy alone, or were given together with temozolomide cycles. Earlier therapy was either radiotherapy, temozolomide, or both, and most got both.

Germline values: CDR1 MGHRA, CDR2 YSYEKL. This CDR3 has 12 residues. V shed 1 base and J shed 6 bases, with 6 bases lying between them. The time point is: week 35, safety follow-up. Vaccinated patients received 300 ug of mutant IDH1 20-mer peptide per dose, with topical imiquimod. The donors had new WHO grade 3 or 4 astrocytomas; these were IDH1-mutant and ATRX-lost. Here immunoSEQ multiplex PCR was the method, and the copy in TCRdb shows in-frame clones only, minus some. The data show roughly 30,000 clones, 78% seen once. In regard to this clone: Its antigen is not known.

The V gene is TRBV4-1, the J gene TRBJ2-5; D unresolved. Sequencing used PBMCs, obtained from a glioma patient whose treatment included an IDH1 peptide vaccine. The origin of this receptor is a woman aged 40 to 49 with glioma. The CDR3 region has the DNA TGCGCCAGCAGCCAAGGAGAGCAGACCCAGTACTTC. Its protein product is CASSQGEQTQYF.